This entry is about one TCR beta chain. This sample is part of a study of T cell responses to AZD1222 COVID-19 vaccine. Germline V lookup: CDR1 SGHTA, CDR2 FQGNSA. CDR3 size: 13 residues. Trimming left V 3 bases short and J 10 bases short, with 15 bases between. TCRdb's table, derived via immunoSEQ multiplex PCR, lists solely in-frame clones and lacks some. Of roughly 140,000 clones in the sample, 91% are singletons; the top ten hold about 5%. The V call is TRBV7-2, the J call TRBJ1-1; no definite D call. This sample comprised peripheral blood, obtained on day 0 of AZD1222 vaccination. This sequence originates from an adult in good health. In nucleotides, the CDR3 is TGTGCCAGCAGCTTCCCGGGTGTGGTAGGAGCTTTCTTT. Protein: CASSFPGVVGAFF.